The 3 T cell receptor beta chains listed next were all sequenced from one sample in a study of Ad26.COV2.S vaccination and SARS-CoV-2 variants (dated by TCRdb to about 2021). The treatment or condition tag for this specimen amounts to: approximately 18 received Ad26.COV2.S at low or high dose, single or two shots; about 5 received placebo; per-sample allocation not given. Repertoires of vaccine and placebo recipients were sequenced from samples taken on day 63 after the first injection. The method behind the library was the immunoSEQ multiplex PCR assay. TCRdb carries this immuneACCESS record with in-frame sequences only. Its versions omit some clonotypes, under half of them owing to an unresolved V gene in the studies checked, with the rest unexplained. The sample table shows 300,000 to 400,000 clones, and roughly 90% are seen once. Jointly, the top ten make up approximately 5% of the sample. The sample in question was peripheral blood, obtained in a trial of Ad26.COV2.S vaccine versus placebo. These receptors came from a person aged 18-60 years who received the Ad26.COV2.S COVID-19 vaccine or a placebo.

In DNA form, the CDR3 reads TGTGCCAGCAGCCACTCCCGGGCGGGGGGATTTGGAGAGACCCAGTACTTC. Its protein is CASSHSRAGGFGETQYF. The rearrangement uses TRBV7-2 and TRBJ2-5; 8 positions agree with TRBD2. Germline CDR1 and CDR2: SGHTA and FQGNSA. This CDR3 has 17 residues. The V gene end was trimmed by 5 bases and the J gene end by 4 bases; junction bases not matched to a gene: 15.

The rearrangement joins TRBV28 to TRBJ1-1; 7 bases agree with TRBD1. This CDR3 has 12 residues. Germline CDR1 MDHEN, CDR2 SYDVKM. The V and J ends lost 7 bases and 5 bases, in that order; junction bases with no gene match: 4. The CDR3 here is CASKTGFTEAFF. The CDR3 DNA reads TGTGCCAGCAAGACAGGGTTTACTGAAGCTTTCTTT.

This CDR3 is CASGLGRNEQFF. The CDR3 DNA is TGTGCTAGTGGTTTGGGGCGAAATGAGCAGTTCTTC. J is TRBJ2-1 and V is TRBV12-5; D ambiguous. V lost 1 base and J 7 bases, leaving 5 bases between the germline ends. Germline loops: CDR1 LGHNT, CDR2 FRNRAP. This CDR3 contains 12 residues.